This paragraph reports one T cell receptor beta chain. Its antigen is undetermined. J gave up 6 bases and V 6 bases, and 8 bases lay outside the gene matches. Germline V gene lookup returns CDR1 SNHLY and CDR2 FYNNEI. The CDR3 length is 14 residues. The data were obtained in a study of T-cell reconstitution after alpha-beta-depleted transplantation in children. General observations from the study: At around two months after transplant, the alpha-beta T cells were reportedly derived from several hundred expanded clones that came from non-depleted graft cells. At one year after transplant, newly produced T cells mostly accounted for T-cell counts and diversity.

Library preparation (for TCRbeta) was performed with unique molecular identifiers. TCRdb processed the PCR reads anew with MiXCR; each CDR3 protein has one entry. The sample lists a few hundred thousand distinct CDR3 sequences, 10% to 15% seen once, with about 2.2% in the top ten. The rearrangement joins TRBV2 to TRBJ2-7; 10 nucleotides match TRBD1. This TCR was sampled from a male patient younger than 18 who had a stem cell transplant for acute myeloid leukemia, so the T cells may come from the graft donor. This specimen was PBMCs, mostly from graft donor cells, taken 360 days after TCRalphabeta/CD19-depleted stem cell transplant. Here the CDR3 reads CASSPGQGVSEQYF. The CDR3 coding sequence is TGTGCCAGCAGCCCCGGACAGGGGGTGTCCGAGCAGTACTTC.